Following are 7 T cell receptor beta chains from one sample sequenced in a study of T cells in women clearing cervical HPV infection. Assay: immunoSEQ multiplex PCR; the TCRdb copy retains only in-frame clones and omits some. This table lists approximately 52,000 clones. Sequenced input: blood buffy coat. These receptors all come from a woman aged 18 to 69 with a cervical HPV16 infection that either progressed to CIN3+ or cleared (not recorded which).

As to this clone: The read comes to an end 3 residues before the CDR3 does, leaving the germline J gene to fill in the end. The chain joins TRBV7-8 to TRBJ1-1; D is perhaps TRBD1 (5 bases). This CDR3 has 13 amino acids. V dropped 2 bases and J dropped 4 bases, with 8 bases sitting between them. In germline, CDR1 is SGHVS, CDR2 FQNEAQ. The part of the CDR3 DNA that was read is TGTGCCAGCAGCTTAAGAGGGGTCACTGAA. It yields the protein CASSLRGVTE. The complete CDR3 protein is CASSLRGVTEAFF.

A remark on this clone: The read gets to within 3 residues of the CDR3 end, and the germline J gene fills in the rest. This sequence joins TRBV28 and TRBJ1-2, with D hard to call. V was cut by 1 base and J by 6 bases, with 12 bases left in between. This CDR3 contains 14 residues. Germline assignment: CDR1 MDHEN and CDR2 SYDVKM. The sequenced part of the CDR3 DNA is TGTGCCAGCAGTTTATTTGGTGGGCAGGATGGC. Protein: CASSLFGGQDG. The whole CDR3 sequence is CASSLFGGQDGYTF.

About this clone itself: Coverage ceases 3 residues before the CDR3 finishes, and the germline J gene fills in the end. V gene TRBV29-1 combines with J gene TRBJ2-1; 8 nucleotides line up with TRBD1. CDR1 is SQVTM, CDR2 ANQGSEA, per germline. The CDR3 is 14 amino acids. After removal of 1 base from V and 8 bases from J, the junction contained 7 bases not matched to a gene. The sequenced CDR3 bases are TGCAGCGTTGAAGGGACAGGGAGGAAGGATGAG. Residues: CSVEGTGRKDE. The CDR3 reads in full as CSVEGTGRKDEQFF.

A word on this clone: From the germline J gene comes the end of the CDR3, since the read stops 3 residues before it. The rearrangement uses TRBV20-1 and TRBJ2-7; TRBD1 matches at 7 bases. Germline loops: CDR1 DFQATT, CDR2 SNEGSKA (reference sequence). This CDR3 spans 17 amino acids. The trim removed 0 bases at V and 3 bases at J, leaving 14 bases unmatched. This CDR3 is CSARDDPLLRTGYEQYF. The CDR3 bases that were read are TGCAGTGCTAGAGATGATCCCCTACTCCGGACAGGCTACGAG.

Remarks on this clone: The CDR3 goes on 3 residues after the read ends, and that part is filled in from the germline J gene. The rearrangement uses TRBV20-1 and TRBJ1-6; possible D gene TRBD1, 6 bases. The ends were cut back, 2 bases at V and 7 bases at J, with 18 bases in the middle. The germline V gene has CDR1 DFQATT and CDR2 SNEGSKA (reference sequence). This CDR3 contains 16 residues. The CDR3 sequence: CSARSFSDRRNSPLHF. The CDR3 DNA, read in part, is TGCAGTGCTAGATCCTTCTCGGACAGAAGGAATTCACCC.

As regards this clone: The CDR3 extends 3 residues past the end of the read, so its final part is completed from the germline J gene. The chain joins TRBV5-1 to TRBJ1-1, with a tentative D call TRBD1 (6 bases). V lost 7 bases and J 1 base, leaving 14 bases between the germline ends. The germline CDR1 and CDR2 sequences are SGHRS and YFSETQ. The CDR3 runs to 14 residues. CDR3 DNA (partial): TGCGCCAGCCACCCTATGGGGGCGAACACTGAA. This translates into CASHPMGANTE. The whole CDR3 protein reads CASHPMGANTEAFF.

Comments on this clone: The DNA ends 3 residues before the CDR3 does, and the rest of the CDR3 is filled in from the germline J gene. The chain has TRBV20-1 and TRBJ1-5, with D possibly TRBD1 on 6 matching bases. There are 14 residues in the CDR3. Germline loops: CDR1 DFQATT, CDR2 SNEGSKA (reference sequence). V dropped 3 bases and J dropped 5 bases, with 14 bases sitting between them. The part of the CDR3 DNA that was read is TGCAGTGCTAGCTCCGGCAGGGGAGATCAGCCC. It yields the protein CSASSGRGDQP. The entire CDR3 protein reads CSASSGRGDQPQHF.